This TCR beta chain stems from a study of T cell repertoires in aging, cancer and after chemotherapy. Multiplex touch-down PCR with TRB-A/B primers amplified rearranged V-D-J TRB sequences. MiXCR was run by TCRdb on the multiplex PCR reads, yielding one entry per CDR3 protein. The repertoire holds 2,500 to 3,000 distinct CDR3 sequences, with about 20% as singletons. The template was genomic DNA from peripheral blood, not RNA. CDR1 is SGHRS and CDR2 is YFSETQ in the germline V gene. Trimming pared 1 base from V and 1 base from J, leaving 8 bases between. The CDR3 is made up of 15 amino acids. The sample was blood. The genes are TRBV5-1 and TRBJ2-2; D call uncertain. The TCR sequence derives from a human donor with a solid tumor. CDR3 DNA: TGCGCCAGCAGCTTGTTTACAGAGAACACCGGGGAGCTGTTTTTT. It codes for CASSLFTENTGELFF. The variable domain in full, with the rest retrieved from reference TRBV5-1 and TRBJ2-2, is KAGVTQTPRYLIKTRGQQVTLSCSPISGHRSVSWYQQTPGQGLQFLFEYFSETQRNKGNFPGRFSGRQFSNSRSEMNVSTLELGDSALYLCASSLFTENTGELFFGEGSRLTVL.